This T cell receptor beta chain was recovered during a study of blood T cell repertoires in COVID-19. Overall study context: T cells, B-cell-depleted T cells, or PBMCs supplied cDNA or gDNA.

The trim removed 5 bases at V and 4 bases at J, leaving 3 bases unmatched. This CDR3 contains 15 residues. Germline assignment: CDR1 SGHAT and CDR2 FQDESV (reference sequence). Profiling relied on immunoSEQ multiplex PCR, and the TCRdb table lists in-frame clones only, not all of them. Among 330,000 or so clones listed, 88% were seen once. This sequence joins TRBV11-1 and TRBJ2-1; 12 positions agree with TRBD2. Sequenced input: PBMCs or T cells enriched from blood (not recorded which). The TCR sequence derives from a young woman who had been exposed to COVID-19. For the CDR3, the DNA is TGTGCCAGCAGCGGCGGACTAGCGGGGTACAATGAGCAGTTCTTC. This encodes CASSGGLAGYNEQFF.